These 29 T cell receptor beta chains share one sample of origin, sequenced in a study of CD8 T cells in ankylosing spondylitis. TCRdb analysed the 5' RACE reads with MiXCR anew, one entry per CDR3 protein. The sample includes approximately 220,000 distinct CDR3 sequences, roughly 24% of them seen just once. What was sequenced was blood, either unsorted or a sorted T cell fraction (not recorded which). All receptors derive from a male donor with ankylosing spondylitis or in good health (not recorded which).

In this sample, this clonotype turned up many times. CDR3 DNA sequence: TGCAGCGTACCCCTTAGCACAGATACGCAGTATTTT. Residues: CSVPLSTDTQYF. This sequence joins TRBV29-1 and TRBJ2-3; the D is unclear. CDR3 length: 12 amino acids. Germline loops: CDR1 SQVTM, CDR2 ANQGSEA. V was clipped by 6 bases and J by 0 bases, with 7 bases between them.

This clonotype showed up many times. V gene TRBV20-1 combines with J gene TRBJ2-2, with D perhaps TRBD1 (5 bases). The CDR3 is 12 amino acids. V was clipped by 6 bases and J by 6 bases, with 11 bases between them. The germline gives CDR1 DFQATT, CDR2 SNEGSKA (reference sequence). CDR3 coding DNA: TGCAGTGCATCCAGGGCACCCGGGGAGCTGTTTTTT. It encodes CSASRAPGELFF.

Ten or more counts support this clonotype. The chain is built from TRBV9 and TRBJ1-6; 7 nucleotides line up with TRBD1. V lost 5 bases, J lost 7 bases, and 6 bases stayed unmatched. The CDR3 has 14 amino acids. The germline gives CDR1 SGDLS, CDR2 YYNGEE. DNA of the CDR3: TGTGCCAGCAGTCCGACAGGGAGAAATTCACCCCTCCACTTT. It is translated as CASSPTGRNSPLHF.

This clonotype was picked up many times. CDR3 DNA: TGCAGTGCTAGAGATCCCGGGAACTCAGATACGCAGTATTTT. Its protein is CSARDPGNSDTQYF. V is TRBV20-1 and J is TRBJ2-3; D perhaps matches TRBD2 (5 bases). CDR1 is DFQATT, CDR2 SNEGSKA, per germline (reference sequence). This CDR3 is built from 14 residues. Trimming took off 0 bases at V and 4 bases at J, with 11 bases between the two ends.

This clonotype has a count of ten or more. The chain carries TRBV5-1 and TRBJ2-5, with 10 bases fitting TRBD2. CDR1 is SGHRS and CDR2 is YFSETQ in the germline V gene. The V segment lost 0 bases and the J segment 4 bases; nucleotides outside the gene matches: 9. The CDR3 is made up of 17 amino acids. The CDR3 DNA reads TGCGCCAGCAGCTTGGAGGGCCTAGCGGGAGAGGGAGAGACCCAGTACTTC. Translating it yields CASSLEGLAGEGETQYF.

This clonotype was counted many times. This chain links TRBV20-1 with TRBJ1-2; D not certain. The CDR3 loop spans 13 amino acids. Trimming left V 5 bases short and J 5 bases short, with 15 bases between. The germline V gene encodes CDR1 DFQATT and CDR2 SNEGSKA (reference sequence). Here the CDR3 reads CSAESTHGYGYTF. DNA of the CDR3: TGCAGTGCTGAGAGCACCCATGGGTATGGCTACACCTTC.

This clonotype has a single count. This chain uses TRBV24-1 with TRBJ2-5; 8 bases map to TRBD2. The CDR3 spans 15 residues. V gave up 4 bases and J gave up 2 bases; unmatched junction bases: 5. CDR1 is KGHDR, CDR2 SFDVKD, per germline. The CDR3 reads CATSDPSGGQETQYF. The CDR3 nucleotides are TGTGCCACCAGTGACCCTTCGGGGGGGCAAGAGACCCAGTACTTC.

This chain joins TRBV7-3 and TRBJ1-1; weak D call: TRBD1 (6 bases). This CDR3 has 14 residues. Germline-derived CDR1 and CDR2 are SGHTA and FQGTGA. Trimming removed 5 bases from V and 3 bases from J, with 13 bases in between. CDR3 residues: CASSQGGGYTEAFF. The DNA for the CDR3 is TGTGCCAGCAGCCAAGGGGGAGGGTACACTGAAGCTTTCTTT.

Regarding this clonotype: A read error is possible here, since a much larger clone lies one base away. CDR3 DNA: TGTGCCAGCAGCTTGACAGGGTACCAAGAGACCCAGTACTTC. Encoded protein: CASSLTGYQETQYF. J is TRBJ2-5 and V is TRBV7-2, with 7 bases identical to TRBD1. Germline V gene sequence: CDR1 SGHTA, CDR2 FQGNSA. CDR3 size: 14 residues. V was pared by 3 bases and J by 0 bases, with 1 base of the junction left unmatched.

The sample holds a few counts of this clonotype. V usage is TRBV27 and J usage is TRBJ2-7, with 9 bases fitting TRBD1. V lost 6 bases to trimming and J lost 6 bases; unmatched junction nucleotides: 9. CDR3 length: 14 residues. Per the germline V gene, CDR1 is MNHEY and CDR2 is SMNVEV (reference sequence). The CDR3 DNA follows: TGTGCCAGCAGCAACCGGGACAGGGTGTTCGAGCAGTACTTC. Translated: CASSNRDRVFEQYF.

This clonotype was counted between two and nine times. The gene calls are TRBV20-1 and TRBJ2-3; D is unresolved. The CDR3 has 15 residues. CDR1 is DFQATT, CDR2 SNEGSKA, per germline (reference sequence). Trimming cost V 5 bases and J 1 base, with 16 bases left between them. CDR3 amino acids: CSAHNTGTGTDTQYF. CDR3 nucleotides: TGCAGTGCTCATAATACCGGTACAGGCACAGATACGCAGTATTTT.

The chain has TRBV20-1 and TRBJ2-7, with a weak D call TRBD1 (6 bases). The V gene lost 0 bases and the J gene lost 1 base, with 16 bases spanning the gap. The CDR3 is 16 amino acids. Per germline, CDR1 DFQATT and CDR2 SNEGSKA (reference sequence). CDR3 residues: CSARDFSPTGSYEQYF. For the CDR3, the DNA is TGCAGTGCTAGAGATTTTTCCCCGACAGGTTCCTACGAGCAGTACTTC.

There are a few counts of this clonotype. V and J are TRBV5-6 and TRBJ2-3, with D tentatively TRBD2 (5 bases). This CDR3 is 15 amino acids long. Germline CDR1 SGHDT, CDR2 YYEEEE. V lost 6 bases and J lost 3, with 17 bases in between. CDR3 in amino acids: CASTLDRGVTDTQYF. CDR3 coding DNA: TGTGCCAGCACCCTTGACCGGGGAGTGACAGATACGCAGTATTTT.

This clonotype was seen a handful of times. This chain links TRBV19 with TRBJ2-4; TRBD2 matches 8 bases. The CDR3 has 14 amino acids. Trimming removed 5 bases from V and 8 bases from J; junction bases left unmatched: 8. Germline values: CDR1 LNHDA, CDR2 SQIVND (reference sequence). The CDR3 nucleotides read TGTGCCAGTAGTGCCCCGGGACTAGTCGACATTCAGTACTTC. It yields the protein CASSAPGLVDIQYF. Full variable domain (missing parts from reference TRBV19 and TRBJ2-4): DGGITQSPKYLFRKEGQNVTLSCEQNLNHDAMYWYRQDPGQGLRLIYYSQIVNDFQKGDIAEGYSVSREKKESFPLTVTSAQKNPTAFYLCASSAPGLVDIQYFGAGTRLSVL.

For this clonotype: Germline and junction disagree at one end, which may indicate a read error. The chain carries TRBV5-1 and TRBJ2-5; D is unclear. This CDR3 spans 14 amino acids. Germline V gene sequence: CDR1 SGHRS, CDR2 YFSETQ. The CDR3 DNA follows: TGCTCCAGCAGCTTGTTCGGCAGTCAAGAGACCCAGTACTTC. Translated: CSSSLFGSQETQYF.

This clonotype was seen a few times. The V call is TRBV6-5, the J call TRBJ2-5; D gene uncertain. The germline V gene has CDR1 MNHEY and CDR2 SVGAGI. This CDR3 spans 14 amino acids. V lost 2 bases to trimming and J lost 2 bases, with 9 bases between them. The CDR3 DNA follows: TGTGCCAGCAGTTACGGCCCAAGTCAAGAGACCCAGTACTTC. Its translation: CASSYGPSQETQYF.

Many counts were recorded for this clonotype. The J gene is TRBJ1-4, the V gene TRBV2, with D perhaps matching TRBD1 (6 bases). V gave up 5 bases and J gave up 8 bases, with 12 bases separating them. This CDR3 is 13 amino acids long. Germline V gene data show CDR1 as SNHLY and CDR2 as FYNNEI. CDR3 nucleotides: TGTGCCAGCAGTCCCGGGACAAGGGAAAAACTGTTTTTT. It specifies CASSPGTREKLFF.

This clonotype was observed at least ten times. This rearrangement joins TRBV3-1 to TRBJ1-1; tentative D call: TRBD1 (5 bases). Looked up from germline, CDR1 is LGHDT and CDR2 is YNNKEL (reference sequence). The CDR3 runs 15 residues. The V and J ends lost 4 bases and 4 bases respectively, with 16 bases between them. The CDR3 region is CASSPGANTITEAFF. In DNA, the CDR3 is TGTGCCAGCAGCCCTGGGGCCAATACCATCACTGAAGCTTTCTTT.

This clonotype was detected ten times or more. The chain is built from TRBV4-2 and TRBJ2-7; 8 bases fit TRBD2. The CDR3 spans 16 residues. The V segment lost 1 base and the J segment 7 bases; nucleotides outside the gene matches: 12. CDR1 and CDR2 (germline): LGHNA, YNFKEQ. The CDR3 DNA reads as TGTGCCAGCAGCCAAGGTAGGGGGAGCGGGAGTGAGGAGCAGTACTTC. It codes for CASSQGRGSGSEEQYF.

At least ten counts were recorded for this clonotype. The gene calls are TRBV3-1 and TRBJ2-7, with D uncertain. V was shortened by 2 bases and J by 1 base, with 9 bases between the two germline ends. The germline V gene has CDR1 LGHDT and CDR2 YNNKEL (reference sequence). The CDR3 runs 14 residues. CDR3 bases: TGTGCCAGCAGCCAAAAAACGGAATCCTACGAGCAGTACTTC. Residues: CASSQKTESYEQYF.

The V gene is TRBV9, the J gene TRBJ2-7; the D gene is possibly TRBD2 (6 bases). Germline V gene sequence: CDR1 SGDLS, CDR2 YYNGEE. Trimming cost V 4 bases and J 3 bases, with 17 bases left between them. The CDR3 has 15 amino acids. CDR3: CASSLTGTPNYEQYF. The CDR3 DNA is TGTGCCAGCAGCCTGACCGGGACTCCGAACTACGAGCAGTACTTC.

This clonotype has at least ten counts. The chain uses TRBV28 and TRBJ1-5, with 9 bases that match TRBD1. V shed 8 bases, J shed 0 bases, and the junction held 8 bases outside the gene matches. The CDR3 consists of 16 residues. Germline V gene sequence: CDR1 MDHEN, CDR2 SYDVKM. This CDR3 reads CASAPPGQGSNQPQHF. DNA of the CDR3: TGTGCCAGCGCACCCCCGGGACAGGGTAGCAATCAGCCCCAGCATTTT.

The chain links TRBV6-5 to TRBJ1-1; the D is unclear. Germline V gene lookup returns CDR1 MNHEY and CDR2 SVGAGI. The CDR3 runs 14 residues. Trimming took 2 bases from V and 4 from J, leaving 11 bases between them. The CDR3 DNA reads TGTGCCAGCAGTTACCTCACTCAGCGCACTGAAGCTTTCTTT. Protein: CASSYLTQRTEAFF.

This clonotype has a handful of counts. An end of the junction differs from the germline gene, which may be a read error. The chain combines TRBV10-3 with TRBJ2-7; 10 bases are a match to TRBD2. This CDR3 region has 18 residues. Per the germline V gene, CDR1 is ENHRY and CDR2 is SYGVKD. DNA for the CDR3: TGTACCATCAGTTTCGGGGAGCGGGAGGGCCGGGACCCTTACGAGCAGTACTTC. Residues: CTISFGEREGRDPYEQYF.

This clonotype was recorded at least ten times. This chain links TRBV7-8 with TRBJ1-2; TRBD1 matches at 7 bases. J gave up 3 bases and V 5 bases, and 6 bases lay outside the gene matches. This CDR3 is built from 14 residues. CDR1 is SGHVS and CDR2 is FQNEAQ in the germline V gene. CDR3 loop: CASSTDRVDYGYTF. CDR3 bases: TGTGCCAGCAGCACTGACAGGGTTGACTATGGCTACACCTTC.

The table lists this clonotype with a count of one. This rearrangement joins TRBV29-1 to TRBJ2-5; possibly TRBD1 for D (6 bases). The V gene's germline CDR1 is SQVTM and CDR2 ANQGSEA. CDR3 length: 13 residues. V was trimmed by 7 bases and J by 1 base, leaving 13 bases between them. The CDR3 loop is CSAARGSQETQYF. In nucleotides, the CDR3 is TGCAGCGCCGCTAGGGGGAGCCAAGAGACCCAGTACTTC.

This sequence joins TRBV18 and TRBJ2-7; 8 bases line up with TRBD1. CDR1 KGHSH and CDR2 LQKENI come from the germline V gene. The length of the CDR3 is 15 residues. The V segment lost 3 bases and the J segment 3 bases; nucleotides outside the gene matches: 7. The CDR3 nucleotides read TGTGCCAGCTCACCTCAACAGGGGGAGTACTACGAGCAGTACTTC. Its protein product is CASSPQQGEYYEQYF. The whole variable domain, filled in from reference TRBV18 and TRBJ2-7, reads NAGVMQNPRHLVRRRGQEARLRCSPMKGHSHVYWYRQLPEEGLKFMVYLQKENIIDESGMPKERFSAEFPKEGPSILRIQQVVRGDSAAYFCASSPQQGEYYEQYFGPGTRLTVT.

The chain employs TRBV15 and TRBJ2-6; the D gene is possibly TRBD1 (7 bases). V lost 1 base to trimming and J lost 10 bases, with 11 bases between them. This CDR3 comprises 14 residues. Germline V gene data show CDR1 as LNHNV and CDR2 as YYDKDF (reference sequence). The CDR3 reads CATSRGSGGNVLTF. CDR3 coding DNA: TGTGCCACCAGCAGAGGGTCAGGGGGGAACGTCCTGACTTTC.

This clonotype appeared many times. The chain carries TRBV7-6 and TRBJ1-1, with TRBD1 as a possible D gene (5 bases). Trimming removed 4 bases from V and 0 bases from J, with 12 bases in between. The CDR3 consists of 15 residues. The germline CDR1 and CDR2 sequences are SGHVS and FNYEAQ. For the CDR3, the DNA is TGTGCCAGCAGCTCCGGGACGGTAATGAACACTGAAGCTTTCTTT. Translating it yields CASSSGTVMNTEAFF.